This T cell receptor (beta chain) was sequenced for a study of sequential checkpoint blockade in melanoma. The protocol was immunoSEQ multiplex PCR, while the TCRdb copy is restricted to in-frame clones and leaves out a portion. This sample has 10,000 to 15,000 clones, with 76% found just once. Deletions cut 1 base from V and 2 bases from J, with 9 bases between. The V gene's germline CDR1 is LGHNA and CDR2 YSLEER. The CDR3 is made up of 14 amino acids. This sample's treatment: randomized to nivolumab then ipilimumab (arm A) or the reverse (arm B). DNA-damaging chemotherapy had not been given to any patient beforehand.

The sequence came from a human patient with melanoma. Some clones in this sample may be carry-over from other donors' samples. The specimen comprised CD8+ T cells sorted from blood (inferred from file names), sampled from a patient given nivolumab and ipilimumab in sequence. The chain couples TRBV4-3 to TRBJ2-7; D perhaps matches TRBD1 (6 bases). The CDR3 DNA sequence: TGCGCCAGCAGCCAAGGGACAGCCACCTACGAGCAGTACTTC. Protein: CASSQGTATYEQYF.